This TCR beta chain was found in a study of PD-1 blockade in classical Hodgkin lymphoma. General study results and limits: At C4D1, TCR diversity had climbed significantly for CD4+ cells, though not for CD8+ cells. Prior to therapy, complete responders displayed diversity much like that of newly diagnosed patients. A reduction in baseline TCR diversity was reportedly seen in newly diagnosed patients relative to healthy donors.

Points on this clone: Its antigen is not known.

This table comes from immunoSEQ multiplex PCR, and its TCRdb copy is limited to in-frame clones, with some not included. In the table there are more than 25,000 clones, nearly 80% of which are singletons. Every patient relapsed after autologous stem cell transplantation, and brentuximab vedotin exposure varied. V was clipped by 8 bases and J by 9 bases; unmatched bases: 15. CDR3 size: 14 residues. Germline lookup yields CDR1 KGHSH and CDR2 LQKENI. The clonotype was recovered from a human donor with classical Hodgkin lymphoma. The chain carries TRBV18 and TRBJ2-7; 8 nucleotides line up with TRBD1. The source material was peripheral blood mononuclear cells (PBMCs), sampled before the second cycle of nivolumab. The CDR3, as DNA: TGTGCCAGCGCGCCGGGACAGGACATAGGTCGGCAGTACTTC. This encodes CASAPGQDIGRQYF.